A single sample is the source of the 29 T cell receptor beta chains below, sequenced in a study of T cells after yellow fever vaccination. TCRdb reprocessed the 5' RACE reads with MiXCR, giving one entry per CDR3 protein. The sample includes a few hundred thousand distinct CDR3 sequences, around 4.4% of them seen just once. Sample: PBMCs, taken 15 days after the yellow fever booster vaccination. Source of these receptors: a man between 18 and 35 years old who received the YFV17D yellow fever vaccine.

This clonotype has only a few counts. The V and J genes are TRBV7-2 and TRBJ2-1, with D possibly TRBD1 on 6 matching bases. Germline V lookup: CDR1 SGHTA, CDR2 FQGNSA. The V end was cut by 1 base, the J end by 8 bases, with 12 bases between. The CDR3 sequence is 14 residues long. The CDR3 is CASSLDRVIDEQFF. CDR3 nucleotide sequence: TGTGCCAGCAGCTTAGACAGGGTAATCGATGAGCAGTTCTTC.

This clonotype was detected only a few times. The genes are TRBV5-1 and TRBJ2-1; 9 bases match TRBD2. CDR1 is SGHRS and CDR2 is YFSETQ in the germline V gene. This CDR3 spans 17 amino acids. With 1 base clipped from V and 1 base from J, the junction kept 6 bases outside the gene matches. CDR3 DNA sequence: TGCGCCAGCAGCTTGAGTGCGGGGGGGCCGTCCTACAATGAGCAGTTCTTC. As protein: CASSLSAGGPSYNEQFF.

This clonotype has only a few counts. The chain employs TRBV11-1 and TRBJ2-3, with D uncertain. Looked up from germline, CDR1 is SGHAT and CDR2 is FQDESV (reference sequence). V was cut by 1 base and J by 2 bases, with 10 bases left in between. The CDR3 has 15 residues. The CDR3 coding sequence is TGTGCCAGCAGCTTAGTGAGGTACCCCACAGATACGCAGTATTTT. Its translation: CASSLVRYPTDTQYF. Variable domain in full (rest from reference TRBV11-1 and TRBJ2-3): EAEVAQSPRYKITEKSQAVAFWCDPISGHATLYWYRQILGQGPELLVQFQDESVVDDSQLPKDRFSAERLKGVDSTLKIQPAELGDSAMYLCASSLVRYPTDTQYFGPGTRLTVL.

This clonotype was counted ten times or more. The chain couples TRBV19 to TRBJ1-1; D call uncertain. Germline CDR1 LNHDA, CDR2 SQIVND (reference sequence). Trimming removed 5 bases at V and 1 base at J, with 8 bases between. CDR3 length: 13 amino acids. The CDR3 is CASSWVANTEAFF. In nucleotides, the CDR3 is TGTGCCAGTAGTTGGGTGGCGAACACTGAAGCTTTCTTT.

This clonotype has at least ten counts. The genes are TRBV12-3 or TRBV12-4 and TRBJ2-7; D is perhaps TRBD2 (6 bases). Trimming left V 4 bases short and J 5 bases short, with 12 bases between. The CDR3 is made up of 13 amino acids. CDR3 DNA: TGTGCCAGCAGTTGGGGGGTCATGGACGAGCAGTACGTC. This encodes CASSWGVMDEQYV.

This clonotype came up many times. The chain combines TRBV5-1 with TRBJ2-2; no clear D gene. V shed 3 bases and J shed 5 bases, with 17 bases lying between them. The CDR3 is 16 residues long. Per germline, CDR1 SGHRS and CDR2 YFSETQ. The CDR3 bases are TGCGCCAGCAGCTACCGCAACACTTTCCCGACCGGGGAGCTGTTTTTT. It encodes CASSYRNTFPTGELFF.

This clonotype appeared many times. V usage is TRBV20-1 and J usage is TRBJ2-1; possible D gene TRBD1, 6 bases. V lost 0 bases and J 0 bases, leaving 12 bases between the germline ends. The CDR3 consists of 16 residues. Per the germline V gene, CDR1 is DFQATT and CDR2 is SNEGSKA (reference sequence). The DNA for the CDR3 is TGCAGTGCTAGAGATGCTACAGGGAGCTCCTACAATGAGCAGTTCTTC. It encodes CSARDATGSSYNEQFF.

This clonotype was found many times. In nucleotides, the CDR3 is TGTGCCAGCAGCTCGCAGGTCGAGCAGTACTTC. Translating gives CASSSQVEQYF. The chain is built from TRBV11-2 and TRBJ2-7; D call uncertain. Germline V gene sequence: CDR1 SGHAT, CDR2 FQNNGV. CDR3 length: 11 residues. V was shortened by 4 bases and J by 6 bases, with 7 bases between the two germline ends.

This chain links TRBV20-1 with TRBJ2-5; 9 bases match TRBD1. CDR3 length equals 15 residues. Germline V CDR1 and CDR2: DFQATT, SNEGSKA (reference sequence). Trimming at V came to 3 bases and at J to 5 bases, leaving 10 bases not matched to a gene. CDR3: CSASPGTGNEETQYF. The CDR3 bases are TGCAGTGCTAGTCCAGGGACAGGGAATGAGGAGACCCAGTACTTC.

Ten or more counts support this clonotype. The rearrangement uses TRBV4-2 and TRBJ2-2; 8 nucleotides line up with TRBD1. The CDR3 is 15 residues long. From germline, CDR1 is LGHNA and CDR2 YNFKEQ. J was trimmed by 6 bases and V by 6 bases; bases with no gene match: 9. CDR3 residues: CASRRDRSSAGELFF. Written as DNA, the CDR3 is TGTGCCAGCAGACGGGACAGGAGTTCCGCCGGGGAGCTGTTTTTT.

This clonotype was seen a handful of times. The chain uses TRBV12-3 or TRBV12-4 and TRBJ1-1; D perhaps matches TRBD1 (6 bases). This CDR3 has 14 residues. Trimming removed 1 base from V and 5 bases from J, with 11 bases in between. As DNA, the CDR3 is TGTGCCAGCAGTTTAGACGCAGGGGAGACTGAAGCTTTCTTT. Protein: CASSLDAGETEAFF.

In its sample, this clonotype was seen a few times. This chain connects TRBV14 to TRBJ1-1; maybe TRBD1 (5 bases). Trimming stripped 5 bases from V and 3 bases from J, with 10 bases between. Per the germline V gene, CDR1 is SGHDN and CDR2 is FVKESK. CDR3 size: 13 residues. CDR3: CASSDGTYTEAFF. For the CDR3, the DNA is TGTGCCAGCAGCGATGGGACCTACACTGAAGCTTTCTTT.

This clonotype was found a few times. The chain uses TRBV20-1 and TRBJ2-5; 9 bases line up with TRBD2. The CDR3 consists of 15 residues. Unmatched junction bases numbered 7, after V lost 3 bases and J lost 2 bases. CDR1 and CDR2 from the germline V gene are DFQATT and SNEGSKA (reference sequence). The CDR3 spells CSASLRLAGQETQYF. In DNA, the CDR3 is TGCAGTGCTAGTCTACGGCTAGCGGGGCAAGAGACCCAGTACTTC.

The table lists this clonotype with many counts. The J gene is TRBJ2-7, the V gene TRBV10-3, with D maybe TRBD1 (5 bases). V lost 5 bases and J lost 6, with 20 bases in between. This CDR3 is 15 amino acids long. Germline V gene lookup returns CDR1 ENHRY and CDR2 SYGVKD. CDR3 amino acids: CAISPHERTPREQYV. The CDR3 bases are TGTGCCATCAGTCCCCATGAACGGACACCACGCGAGCAGTACGTC.

This clonotype appeared a few times. The chain recombines TRBV12-3 or TRBV12-4 with TRBJ1-6, with D possibly matching TRBD1 (6 bases). This CDR3 has 19 amino acids. V dropped 3 bases and J dropped 8 bases, with 26 bases sitting between them. CDR3 in amino acids: CASSLVGGILPRLDSPLHF. CDR3 nucleotides: TGTGCCAGCAGTTTGGTGGGGGGCATCTTACCGAGACTTGATTCACCCCTCCACTTT.

The chain is built from TRBV12-3 or TRBV12-4 and TRBJ2-7; a possible D gene is TRBD2 (5 bases). Trimming took 3 bases from V and 5 from J, leaving 17 bases between them. The CDR3 is 15 amino acids. Here the CDR3 DNA reads TGTGCCAGCAGTTTTTCTCCGAGGGCTGTGGACGAGCAGTACTTC. It is translated as CASSFSPRAVDEQYF.

J is TRBJ1-6 and V is TRBV27; D possibly corresponds to TRBD1 (6 bases). Per germline, CDR1 MNHEY and CDR2 SMNVEV (reference sequence). V dropped 6 bases and J dropped 2 bases, with 11 bases sitting between them. The length of the CDR3 is 15 residues. CDR3 sequence (DNA): TGTGCCAGCAGAACAGGGATTGCCTATAATTCACCCCTCCACTTT. This encodes CASRTGIAYNSPLHF.

This clonotype occurred many times. This chain's CDR3 is CASSPGGEWDTQYF. As DNA, the CDR3 is TGTGCCAGCAGCCCGGGGGGGGAATGGGATACGCAGTATTTT. The chain couples TRBV7-7 to TRBJ2-3, with 8 positions matching TRBD2. Germline assignment: CDR1 SSHAT and CDR2 FNYEAQ (reference sequence). The CDR3 length is 14 residues. Trimming took 5 bases from V and 6 from J; bases not matched to a gene: 7.

This clonotype was picked up many times. The chain recombines TRBV20-1 with TRBJ1-6, with 7 bases aligning to TRBD1. The V segment lost 0 bases and the J segment 10 bases; nucleotides outside the gene matches: 6. Per the germline V gene, CDR1 is DFQATT and CDR2 is SNEGSKA (reference sequence). The CDR3 runs to 14 residues. CDR3 nucleotide sequence: TGCAGTGCTAGAGATCCCACAGGGGCCTCACCCCTCCACTTT. Protein product: CSARDPTGASPLHF.

The chain joins TRBV4-3 to TRBJ1-2; D is undetermined. The V end lost 4 bases, the J end lost 5 bases, and 17 bases lay between the germline ends. This CDR3 is built from 15 residues. Germline V CDR1 and CDR2: LGHNA, YSLEER. DNA of the CDR3: TGCGCCAGCAGCCCAAAAGGTGCGGGTCCGTATGGCTACACCTTC. It translates to CASSPKGAGPYGYTF.

DNA for the CDR3: TGTGCCAGCAGCTCGACCCCAGGGGGCTATGGCTACACCTTC. Its protein product is CASSSTPGGYGYTF. The chain has TRBV5-6 and TRBJ1-2, with 7 bases fitting TRBD1. Germline V lookup: CDR1 SGHDT, CDR2 YYEEEE. The CDR3 consists of 14 residues. Trimming took 3 bases from V and 4 from J; bases not matched to a gene: 6.

Many counts were recorded for this clonotype. The chain couples TRBV12-3 or TRBV12-4 to TRBJ1-5, with D unclear. V dropped 6 bases and J dropped 4 bases, with 10 bases sitting between them. The CDR3 is 13 amino acids. The CDR3 is CASRGRTNQPQHF. Written as DNA, the CDR3 is TGTGCCAGCAGGGGGAGGACGAATCAGCCCCAGCATTTT.

This chain links TRBV5-1 with TRBJ2-5; TRBD1 matches 9 bases. Unmatched junction bases numbered 8, after V lost 2 bases and J lost 6 bases. Per the germline V gene, CDR1 is SGHRS and CDR2 is YFSETQ. The CDR3 is made up of 15 amino acids. The CDR3 here is CASSFTSGQGKTQYF. The CDR3 coding sequence is TGCGCCAGCAGCTTTACTTCGGGACAGGGAAAGACCCAGTACTTC.

This rearrangement joins TRBV5-1 to TRBJ2-1; 7 bases align to TRBD2. Germline CDR1 is SGHRS and CDR2 is YFSETQ. The J segment lost 7 bases and the V segment lost 4 bases, leaving 17 bases of the junction unmatched. The CDR3 sequence is 17 residues long. As DNA, the CDR3 is TGCGCCAGCAGCCACCGCCCGACTGGGGGGGAGATGAATGAGCAGTTCTTC. This translates into CASSHRPTGGEMNEQFF.

This clonotype was observed many times. The chain carries TRBV4-1 and TRBJ2-5, with TRBD2 matching over 11 bases. Germline assignment: CDR1 MGHRA and CDR2 YSYEKL. Trimming cost V 3 bases and J 5 bases; bases outside gene matches: 5. This CDR3 comprises 15 residues. The CDR3 DNA reads as TGCGCCAGCAGCCATCTGACTAGCGGGGAGGAGACCCAGTACTTC. Encoded protein: CASSHLTSGEETQYF.

This clonotype has at least ten counts. The V call is TRBV7-9, the J call TRBJ2-1; a possible D gene is TRBD2 (7 bases). With 2 bases removed from V and 4 bases from J, the gap between germline ends came to 21 bases. CDR1 is SEHNR and CDR2 is FQNEAQ in the germline V gene (reference sequence). The CDR3 is 18 amino acids. The CDR3 is CASSLFSGGPSTYNEQFF. The CDR3 DNA sequence: TGTGCCAGCAGCTTATTTTCCGGGGGGCCTTCAACTTACAATGAGCAGTTCTTC.

This clonotype was seen repeatedly, ten times or more. This chain uses TRBV7-9 with TRBJ2-1; D call uncertain. The CDR3 totals 14 residues. V lost 0 bases and J lost 6, with 9 bases in between. The germline V gene has CDR1 SEHNR and CDR2 FQNEAQ (reference sequence). For the CDR3, the DNA is TGTGCCAGCAGCTTAGCGGGGAATATCAATGAGCAGTTCTTC. Translated, it gives CASSLAGNINEQFF.

V gene TRBV6-6 combines with J gene TRBJ2-5; tentatively, D is TRBD2 (6 bases). The germline gives CDR1 MNHNY, CDR2 SVGAGI (reference sequence). The V end lost 8 bases, the J end lost 4 bases, and 11 bases lay between the germline ends. There are 12 residues in the CDR3. The CDR3 loop is CASLGRGETQYF. CDR3 bases: TGTGCCAGCCTGGGGCGGGGAGAGACCCAGTACTTC.

This clonotype was seen repeatedly, ten times or more. J is TRBJ2-7 and V is TRBV6-5, with 8 bases lining up with TRBD1. From germline, CDR1 is MNHEY and CDR2 SVGAGI. V lost 4 bases and J lost 9; bases outside the gene matches: 17. The CDR3 is 16 residues long. In DNA, the CDR3 is TGTGCCAGCAGTTCTCGGGACAGGCCCTATCTCGGAGGGCAGTACTTC. Translation gives CASSSRDRPYLGGQYF.